The text below deals with one T cell receptor (beta chain). What it binds is unknown. TCRdb's copy holds only in-frame clones and misses some; the assay was immunoSEQ multiplex PCR. Of about 120,000 clones listed, about 90% are singletons. The data derive from a study of T cell responses to AZD1222 COVID-19 vaccine. Study-level findings and limits: Receipt of two AZD1222 doses was followed by a rise in Spike-specific TCR breadth and depth. Clonal diversity was possibly underestimated, and white British individuals and females predominated among donors.

Germline V lookup: CDR1 SGHAT, CDR2 FQNNGV. The CDR3 totals 16 residues. The V gene lost 1 base and the J gene lost 5 bases, with 18 bases spanning the gap. The source of this sequence is an adult in good health. J is TRBJ2-7 and V is TRBV11-2; D is possibly TRBD2 (6 bases). Here the sequenced sample was peripheral blood, taken on day 0 of AZD1222 vaccination. The CDR3 reads CASSLATGGAYHEQYV. CDR3 nucleotides: TGTGCCAGCAGCTTAGCAACCGGCGGGGCGTATCACGAGCAGTACGTC.